The 18 T cell receptor beta chains below come from one sample, sequenced in a study of T cells in Graves' hyperthyroidism and ophthalmopathy. The source material, RNA transcripts, was used to amplify TCR beta CDR3 regions. Carried out on the TCR CDR3, a first-round RT-PCR used the HTBI primer set. TCRdb re-called the multiplex PCR reads with MiXCR, one entry per CDR3 protein. The sample yields 300,000 or so distinct CDR3 sequences, roughly 17% seen once. The sequencing sample was made of blood. The receptors here all came from a man aged 25-45 years with Graves' hyperthyroidism.

This clonotype was recorded at least ten times. V gene TRBV12-3 or TRBV12-4 combines with J gene TRBJ2-1, with 10 bases lining up with TRBD2. J was trimmed by 7 bases and V by 4 bases; bases with no gene match: 10. The CDR3 is made up of 16 amino acids. CDR3 in DNA: TGTGCCAGCAGTTCCAGGACTAGCGGTCCAAGGAATGAGCAGTTCTTC. As protein: CASSSRTSGPRNEQFF.

This clonotype has only a few counts. The chain links TRBV25-1 to TRBJ2-2, with D perhaps TRBD1 (6 bases). Trimming removed 6 bases from V and 5 bases from J, with 10 bases in between. Germline V CDR1 and CDR2: MGHDK, SYGVNS. The CDR3 length is 13 residues. The CDR3, as DNA: TGTGCCAGCAGACAGGGATGGACCGGGGAGCTGTTTTTT. This translates into CASRQGWTGELFF.

The sample holds a few counts of this clonotype. The CDR3 here is CSALTGLLTEAFF. DNA of the CDR3: TGCAGTGCGCTTACAGGGCTCCTCACTGAAGCTTTCTTT. The J gene is TRBJ1-1, the V gene TRBV20-1; tentatively, D is TRBD1 (6 bases). This CDR3 has 13 amino acids. Germline assignment: CDR1 DFQATT and CDR2 SNEGSKA (reference sequence). V was trimmed by 6 bases and J by 4 bases, leaving 15 bases between them.

On this clonotype itself: A single base separates this from a much larger clone, so it may be a read error. The chain combines TRBV7-3 with TRBJ2-1; 10 nucleotides line up with TRBD2. CDR1 is SGHTA and CDR2 is FQGTGA in the germline V gene. The CDR3 covers 14 residues. This chain's CDR3 is CAISPRLAGDEQFF. CDR3 bases: TGTGCCATCAGCCCCCGCCTAGCGGGAGATGAGCAGTTCTTC.

The rearrangement links TRBV25-1 to TRBJ1-5, with D maybe TRBD1 (5 bases). The CDR3 has 11 amino acids. Looked up from germline, CDR1 is MGHDK and CDR2 is SYGVNS. V was clipped by 6 bases and J by 9 bases, with 9 bases between them. The chain's CDR3 is CASRGPGPQHF. The CDR3 nucleotides are TGTGCCAGCAGGGGACCCGGGCCCCAGCATTTT.

This clonotype has at least ten counts. This rearrangement joins TRBV20-1 to TRBJ2-7, with a tentative D call TRBD2 (6 bases). CDR3 length: 15 residues. The germline V gene has CDR1 DFQATT and CDR2 SNEGSKA (reference sequence). The germline V and J ends were trimmed by 4 bases and 0 bases, with 16 bases remaining between them. The CDR3 DNA reads as TGCAGTGCTACAAACTTAGCGGAGAGCTCCTACGAGCAGTACTTC. This codes for CSATNLAESSYEQYF.

The rearrangement uses TRBV15 and TRBJ2-5; no reliable D call. CDR3 length: 15 amino acids. CDR1 LNHNV and CDR2 YYDKDF come from the germline V gene (reference sequence). V was shortened by 8 bases and J by 0 bases, with 16 bases between the two germline ends. CDR3 coding DNA: TGTGCCACCTCCGGCAGGCCTTCGTACCAAGAGACCCAGTACTTC. Encoded protein: CATSGRPSYQETQYF.

A few counts support this clonotype. J is TRBJ2-1 and V is TRBV6-1; a possible D gene is TRBD1 (6 bases). The CDR3 spans 12 residues. V was cut by 5 bases and J by 10 bases, with 12 bases left in between. CDR1 and CDR2 from the germline V gene are MNHNS and SASEGT. The CDR3, as DNA: TGTGCCAGCAGTTATTCCGGGACAGAGCAGTTCTTC. This encodes CASSYSGTEQFF.

The chain links TRBV20-1 to TRBJ2-7, with TRBD2 matching 15 bases. Germline trimming cut 5 bases from V and 3 bases from J; bases unmatched to any gene: 8. Germline V lookup: CDR1 DFQATT, CDR2 SNEGSKA (reference sequence). The CDR3 runs to 16 residues. CDR3 in amino acids: CSALPGLAGGFYEQYF. CDR3 bases: TGCAGTGCTCTCCCGGGACTAGCGGGAGGTTTCTACGAGCAGTACTTC.

This clonotype has a count of ten or more. The rearrangement joins TRBV6-1 to TRBJ2-1; no reliable D call. CDR1 and CDR2 (germline): MNHNS, SASEGT. The CDR3 runs 13 residues. The germline V and J ends were trimmed by 7 bases and 0 bases, with 7 bases remaining between them. The CDR3 sequence: CASTSSSYNEQFF. CDR3 nucleotides: TGTGCCAGCACTTCTAGCTCCTACAATGAGCAGTTCTTC.

Only a few counts were recorded for this clonotype. The chain has TRBV20-1 and TRBJ2-2, with D possibly being TRBD2 (5 bases). This CDR3 contains 14 residues. Trimming pared 0 bases from V and 6 bases from J, leaving 11 bases between. Germline loops: CDR1 DFQATT, CDR2 SNEGSKA (reference sequence). The CDR3 sequence is CSARDTREPGELFF. DNA for the CDR3: TGCAGTGCTAGAGATACGAGGGAACCCGGGGAGCTGTTTTTT.

A few counts support this clonotype. The chain uses TRBV5-6 and TRBJ2-3; 13 bases map to TRBD2. Germline CDR1 and CDR2: SGHDT and YYEEEE. The CDR3 spans 21 residues. V was clipped by 4 bases and J by 6 bases; unmatched bases: 23. DNA for the CDR3: TGTGCCAGCAGCCCGGGGGTTGTCGGACTAGCGGGAGCAGGGTCGTTGGATACGCAGTATTTT. The encoded protein is CASSPGVVGLAGAGSLDTQYF.

This clonotype was counted ten times or more. The chain joins TRBV2 to TRBJ2-5; TRBD1 matches 7 bases. With 2 bases clipped from V and 4 bases from J, the junction kept 1 base outside the gene matches. The CDR3 loop spans 13 amino acids. The germline V gene has CDR1 SNHLY and CDR2 FYNNEI. This CDR3 reads CASSENRGETQYF. In DNA, the CDR3 is TGTGCCAGCAGTGAAAACAGGGGAGAGACCCAGTACTTC. The full variable domain, with the rest looked up from reference TRBV2 and TRBJ2-5, is EPEVTQTPSHQVTQMGQEVILRCVPISNHLYFYWYRQILGQKVEFLVSFYNNEISEKSEIFDDQFSVERPDGSNFTLKIRSTKLEDSAMYFCASSENRGETQYFGPGTRLLVL.

This clonotype was counted many times. V is TRBV12-3 or TRBV12-4 and J is TRBJ1-1; D gene ambiguous. Trimming cost V 7 bases and J 5 bases, with 11 bases left between them. The CDR3 extends over 12 amino acids. Here the CDR3 reads CASNRDSTEAFF. The CDR3 region has the DNA TGTGCCAGCAACAGAGATTCTACTGAAGCTTTCTTT.

This clonotype was detected only a few times. The chain recombines TRBV11-2 with TRBJ2-5; 8 bases are a match to TRBD2. The CDR3 contains 15 residues. Germline values: CDR1 SGHAT, CDR2 FQNNGV. The junction had 6 bases not matched to a gene; V was cut back by 5 bases and J by 1 base. CDR3 region: CASSAQGLVQETQYF. The CDR3 DNA follows: TGTGCCAGCAGCGCCCAGGGACTAGTCCAAGAGACCCAGTACTTC.

V gene TRBV2 combines with J gene TRBJ1-2, with unresolved D. The V and J ends lost 6 bases and 6 bases respectively, with 29 bases between them. Per germline, CDR1 SNHLY and CDR2 FYNNEI. The CDR3 runs 18 residues. CDR3 DNA sequence: TGTGCCAGCAGCCTCCGGACCCTCCTTGATCCGGCAGGTCATGGCTACACCTTC. Translation: CASSLRTLLDPAGHGYTF. The complete variable domain, with remaining parts taken from reference TRBV2 and TRBJ1-2, reads EPEVTQTPSHQVTQMGQEVILRCVPISNHLYFYWYRQILGQKVEFLVSFYNNEISEKSEIFDDQFSVERPDGSNFTLKIRSTKLEDSAMYFCASSLRTLLDPAGHGYTFGSGTRLTVV.

This clonotype has more than one count but fewer than ten. The chain links TRBV11-2 to TRBJ2-2; 9 positions agree with TRBD1. The CDR3 covers 15 residues. The J segment lost 6 bases and the V segment lost 7 bases, leaving 9 bases of the junction unmatched. CDR1 is SGHAT and CDR2 is FQNNGV in the germline V gene. In nucleotides, the CDR3 is TGTGCCAGCAAAGACAGGGGGAAACCGGCCGGGGAGCTGTTTTTT. Translation: CASKDRGKPAGELFF.

This clonotype came up many times. V gene TRBV3-1 combines with J gene TRBJ2-1; 13 bases align to TRBD2. Trimming cost V 5 bases and J 10 bases; bases outside gene matches: 8. The CDR3 totals 15 residues. Germline CDR1 reads LGHDT; CDR2 reads YNNKEL (reference sequence). CDR3 residues: CASSDGLAGVQEQFF. CDR3 bases: TGTGCCAGCAGCGACGGACTAGCGGGAGTTCAGGAGCAGTTCTTC.